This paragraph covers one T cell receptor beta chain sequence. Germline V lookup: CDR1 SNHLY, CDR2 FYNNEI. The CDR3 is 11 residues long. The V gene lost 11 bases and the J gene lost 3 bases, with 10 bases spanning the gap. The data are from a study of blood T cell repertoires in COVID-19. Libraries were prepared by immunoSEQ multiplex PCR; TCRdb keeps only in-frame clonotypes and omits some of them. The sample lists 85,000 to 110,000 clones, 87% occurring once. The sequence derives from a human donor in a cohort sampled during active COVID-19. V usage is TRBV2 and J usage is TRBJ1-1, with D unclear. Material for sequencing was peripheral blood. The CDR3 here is CAGRTHTEAFF. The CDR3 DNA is TGTGCCGGGAGGACCCACACTGAAGCTTTCTTT.